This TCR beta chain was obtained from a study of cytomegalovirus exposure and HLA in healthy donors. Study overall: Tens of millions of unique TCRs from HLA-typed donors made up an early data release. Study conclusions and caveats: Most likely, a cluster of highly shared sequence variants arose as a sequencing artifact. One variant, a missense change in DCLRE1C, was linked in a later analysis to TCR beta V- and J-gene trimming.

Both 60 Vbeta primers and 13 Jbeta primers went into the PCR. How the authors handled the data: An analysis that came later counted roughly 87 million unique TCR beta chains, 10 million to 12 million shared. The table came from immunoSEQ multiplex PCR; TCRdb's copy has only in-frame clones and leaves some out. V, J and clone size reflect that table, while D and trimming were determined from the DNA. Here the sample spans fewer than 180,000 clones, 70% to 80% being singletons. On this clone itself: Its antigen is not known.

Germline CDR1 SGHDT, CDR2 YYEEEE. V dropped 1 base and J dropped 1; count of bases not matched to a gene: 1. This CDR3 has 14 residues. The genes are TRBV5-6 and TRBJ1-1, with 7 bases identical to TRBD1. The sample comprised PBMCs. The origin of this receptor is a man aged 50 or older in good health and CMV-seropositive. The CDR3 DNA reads TGTGCCAGCAGCTTGCGGGACAGGAACACTGAAGCTTTCTTT. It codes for CASSLRDRNTEAFF.